The 30 T cell receptor beta chains in this list originate from one sample, sequenced in a study of blood T cell repertoires in COVID-19. Clones were read by immunoSEQ multiplex PCR, and TCRdb kept only the in-frame ones, dropping some. The sample records under 250,000 clones, about 89% being singletons. Sequenced sample: peripheral blood. These receptors were collected from a man in his 60s who had recovered from COVID-19.

The chain uses TRBV18 and TRBJ2-3; a possible D gene is TRBD1 (7 bases). This CDR3 region has 18 residues. The germline V gene has CDR1 KGHSH and CDR2 LQKENI. Trimming took 3 bases from V and 3 from J, leaving 22 bases between them. CDR3 coding DNA: TGTGCCAGCTCACCCCCCATTGGAGCAGGGGGGTGGACAGATACGCAGTATTTT. Translation: CASSPPIGAGGWTDTQYF.

The chain couples TRBV24-1 to TRBJ2-5; perhaps TRBD1 as D (6 bases). The germline V gene encodes CDR1 KGHDR and CDR2 SFDVKD. This CDR3 contains 13 residues. Trimming removed 10 bases at V and 5 bases at J, with 16 bases between. The CDR3 protein is CATSDSRLETQYF. CDR3 sequence (DNA): TGTGCCACTTCGGACAGTCGGCTTGAGACCCAGTACTTC.

This clone was seen just once. The CDR3 reads CASQQSFQTDTQYF. CDR3 nucleotide sequence: TGTGCCAGTCAACAGTCGTTCCAAACAGATACGCAGTATTTT. The chain uses TRBV7-9 and TRBJ2-3, with D hard to call. The CDR3 has 14 residues. Germline CDR1 is SEHNR and CDR2 is FQNEAQ (reference sequence). The V gene lost 9 bases and the J gene lost 3 bases, with 16 bases spanning the gap.

The rearrangement links TRBV5-1 to TRBJ1-3, with TRBD1 matching over 8 bases. The CDR3 consists of 15 residues. Per the germline V gene, CDR1 is SGHRS and CDR2 is YFSETQ. Unmatched junction bases numbered 5, after V lost 4 bases and J lost 2 bases. This CDR3 reads CASSDQGAPGNTIYF. The CDR3, as DNA: TGCGCCAGCAGCGACCAGGGGGCGCCTGGAAACACCATATATTTT.

The chain combines TRBV9 with TRBJ1-6; 7 bases align to TRBD1. Germline-derived CDR1 and CDR2 are SGDLS and YYNGEE. The CDR3 consists of 14 residues. The ends lost 3 bases at V and 10 bases at J; junction bases unmatched: 7. CDR3 sequence: CASSARQGESPLHF. CDR3 DNA sequence: TGTGCCAGCAGCGCAAGACAGGGCGAATCACCCCTCCACTTT. Full variable domain (outside the CDR3, taken from reference TRBV9 and TRBJ1-6): DSGVTQTPKHLITATGQRVTLRCSPRSGDLSVYWYQQSLDQGLQFLIQYYNGEERAKGNILERFSAQQFPDLHSELNLSSLELGDSALYFCASSARQGESPLHFGNGTRLTVT.

The V and J genes are TRBV10-3 and TRBJ1-1; the match to TRBD1 covers 7 bases. Germline CDR1 is ENHRY and CDR2 is SYGVKD. This CDR3 has 14 amino acids. V was pared by 7 bases and J by 6 bases, with 11 bases of the junction left unmatched. CDR3: CAITKGQFPAEAFF. DNA for the CDR3: TGTGCCATCACCAAGGGACAGTTTCCGGCTGAAGCTTTCTTT.

The chain combines TRBV11-2 with TRBJ2-1, with a tentative D call TRBD2 (6 bases). The CDR3 is 14 amino acids. With 5 bases removed from V and 5 bases from J, the gap between germline ends came to 13 bases. CDR1 and CDR2 (germline): SGHAT, FQNNGV. CDR3 DNA sequence: TGTGCCAGCAGCCTCGGGACTTTCGACAATGAGCAGTTCTTC. It translates to CASSLGTFDNEQFF.

The chain links TRBV7-3 to TRBJ2-3; TRBD1 aligns across 10 bases. The J segment lost 4 bases and the V segment lost 2 bases, leaving 6 bases of the junction unmatched. The germline V gene has CDR1 SGHTA and CDR2 FQGTGA. This CDR3 contains 16 residues. The CDR3 is CASSLAGQGGSDTQYF. DNA of the CDR3: TGTGCCAGCAGCTTAGCCGGACAGGGGGGATCAGATACGCAGTATTTT.

The chain carries TRBV7-9 and TRBJ2-2; 13 nucleotides align to TRBD2. CDR1 SEHNR and CDR2 FQNEAQ come from the germline V gene (reference sequence). V lost 5 bases to trimming and J lost 8 bases; unmatched junction nucleotides: 11. The CDR3 length is 17 residues. CDR3 protein: CASSLGTSGARGGELFF. CDR3 DNA: TGTGCCAGCAGCCTGGGGACTAGCGGGGCCCGAGGTGGGGAGCTGTTTTTT.

The gene calls are TRBV25-1 and TRBJ1-5; D is uncertain. The CDR3 sequence is 13 residues long. CDR1 and CDR2 from the germline V gene are MGHDK and SYGVNS. V was clipped by 2 bases and J by 7 bases, with 9 bases between them. The DNA for the CDR3 is TGTGCCAGCAGTGAACTAGGGAGACAGCCCCAGCATTTT. This gives the protein CASSELGRQPQHF.

The sample holds a few counts of this clone. V gene TRBV6-5 combines with J gene TRBJ1-6; D possibly corresponds to TRBD1 (5 bases). CDR1 and CDR2 from the germline V gene are MNHEY and SVGAGI. This CDR3 is 14 amino acids long. V was shortened by 5 bases and J by 8 bases, with 13 bases between the two germline ends. The CDR3 sequence is CASSTSRRDSPLHF. The DNA of the CDR3 is TGTGCCAGCAGTACCTCGCGCAGGGATTCACCCCTCCACTTT.

This chain uses TRBV7-2 with TRBJ2-1; no clear D. Germline lookup yields CDR1 SGHTA and CDR2 FQGNSA. V was cut by 2 bases and J by 9 bases, with 14 bases left in between. The CDR3 has 14 residues. For the CDR3, the DNA is TGTGCCAGCAGCTTAACAATTGCCCGCACTGAGCAGTTCTTC. It encodes CASSLTIARTEQFF.

The rearrangement joins TRBV12-5 to TRBJ1-5; no definite D call. Trimming took 6 bases from V and 2 from J, leaving 11 bases between them. This CDR3 is 14 amino acids long. Per germline, CDR1 LGHNT and CDR2 FRNRAP. CDR3 loop: CASGYDSGNQPQHF. The CDR3, as DNA: TGTGCTAGTGGGTACGATAGTGGCAATCAGCCCCAGCATTTT.

This clone occurred once. CDR3 region: CASSGTGVNSPLHF. The CDR3 DNA is TGTGCCAGTAGCGGGACAGGGGTAAATTCACCCCTCCACTTT. V usage is TRBV19 and J usage is TRBJ1-6; 10 positions match TRBD1. V was clipped by 6 bases and J by 7 bases; unmatched bases: 3. The CDR3 runs to 14 residues. Germline-derived CDR1 and CDR2 are LNHDA and SQIVND (reference sequence).

This rearrangement joins TRBV7-3 to TRBJ1-1, with D perhaps matching TRBD1 (6 bases). V was trimmed by 5 bases and J by 3 bases, leaving 10 bases between them. CDR1 SGHTA and CDR2 FQGTGA come from the germline V gene. The CDR3 consists of 13 residues. The CDR3: CASSQGGHTEAFF. CDR3 DNA sequence: TGTGCCAGCAGCCAAGGGGGTCACACTGAAGCTTTCTTT.

The rearrangement uses TRBV3-1 (or the pseudogene TRBV3-2) and TRBJ1-6; 9 nucleotides agree with TRBD1. CDR1 LGHDT and CDR2 YNNKEL come from the germline V gene (reference sequence). The V gene end was trimmed by 1 base and the J gene end by 10 bases; junction bases not matched to a gene: 5. This CDR3 contains 15 residues. The CDR3, as DNA: TGTGCCAGCAGCCAAGTGACAGGGGGAAGGTCACCCCTCCACTTT. Amino acid sequence: CASSQVTGGRSPLHF.

The count of this clone is one. The chain employs TRBV7-2 and TRBJ2-3; the match to TRBD2 covers 8 bases. The CDR3 covers 16 residues. The junction had 9 bases not matched to a gene; V was cut back by 1 base and J by 6 bases. Germline V gives CDR1 SGHTA, CDR2 FQGNSA. CDR3 coding DNA: TGTGCCAGCAGCTTAGGGGGACTAGGAAGCGTGGATACGCAGTATTTT. This encodes CASSLGGLGSVDTQYF.

The V and J genes are TRBV4-1 and TRBJ2-2; TRBD2 aligns across 16 bases. The germline gives CDR1 MGHRA, CDR2 YSYEKL. V lost 0 bases to trimming and J lost 0 bases; unmatched junction nucleotides: 7. The CDR3 spans 21 residues. DNA of the CDR3: TGCGCCAGCAGCCAAGAGTTGGGACTAGCGGGGGGGCACCCGAACACCGGGGAGCTGTTTTTT. Protein: CASSQELGLAGGHPNTGELFF.

V is TRBV19 and J is TRBJ2-7, with D uncertain. The CDR3 has 13 residues. The germline gives CDR1 LNHDA, CDR2 SQIVND (reference sequence). Trimming cost V 5 bases and J 3 bases, with 11 bases left between them. The CDR3, as DNA: TGTGCCAGTAGTGTTTCGCTAGGCTACGAGCAGTACTTC. It specifies CASSVSLGYEQYF. Full variable domain (missing parts from reference TRBV19 and TRBJ2-7): DGGITQSPKYLFRKEGQNVTLSCEQNLNHDAMYWYRQDPGQGLRLIYYSQIVNDFQKGDIAEGYSVSREKKESFPLTVTSAQKNPTAFYLCASSVSLGYEQYFGPGTRLTVT.

The gene calls are TRBV6-2 or TRBV6-3 and TRBJ2-5, with D tentatively TRBD2 (5 bases). There are 16 residues in the CDR3. V lost 0 bases and J lost 3, with 14 bases in between. The germline gives CDR1 MNHEY, CDR2 SVGEGT. CDR3 sequence reads: CASSYSSSSGKETQYF. CDR3 nucleotides: TGTGCCAGCAGTTACTCCTCCTCGAGCGGAAAAGAGACCCAGTACTTC.

The chain uses TRBV19 and TRBJ1-1, with D possibly matching TRBD1 (5 bases). Germline V gene data show CDR1 as LNHDA and CDR2 as SQIVND (reference sequence). The CDR3 sequence is 14 residues long. Deletions cut 8 bases from V and 3 bases from J, with 16 bases between. The CDR3 is CASGVETGYTEAFF. The CDR3 nucleotides read TGTGCCAGTGGGGTTGAAACAGGCTACACTGAAGCTTTCTTT. Together with reference TRBV19 and TRBJ1-1, the CDR3 gives the full variable domain: DGGITQSPKYLFRKEGQNVTLSCEQNLNHDAMYWYRQDPGQGLRLIYYSQIVNDFQKGDIAEGYSVSREKKESFPLTVTSAQKNPTAFYLCASGVETGYTEAFFGQGTRLTVV.

The CDR3 spells CASSPWTGGFAGANVLTF. DNA for the CDR3: TGTGCCAGCTCACCTTGGACAGGGGGCTTCGCTGGGGCCAACGTCCTGACTTTC. The chain combines TRBV18 with TRBJ2-6; the match to TRBD1 covers 11 bases. Germline lookup yields CDR1 KGHSH and CDR2 LQKENI. The CDR3 spans 18 residues. After removal of 3 bases from V and 2 bases from J, the junction contained 6 bases not matched to a gene.

V and J are TRBV27 and TRBJ2-1, with a tentative D call TRBD1 (5 bases). Germline assignment: CDR1 MNHEY and CDR2 SMNVEV (reference sequence). V was pared by 6 bases and J by 0 bases, with 18 bases between. The CDR3 loop spans 17 amino acids. This CDR3 is CASSLTGKASSYNEQFF. For the CDR3, the DNA is TGTGCCAGCAGCCTCACAGGAAAGGCGAGCTCCTACAATGAGCAGTTCTTC.

V is TRBV5-5 and J is TRBJ1-5; 9 nucleotides agree with TRBD1. Germline assignment: CDR1 SGHKS and CDR2 YYEKEE (reference sequence). Trimming cost V 5 bases and J 5 bases; bases outside gene matches: 5. The CDR3 runs to 14 residues. CDR3 residues: CASRQGAEDQPQHF. Here the CDR3 DNA reads TGTGCCAGCAGACAGGGGGCTGAGGATCAGCCCCAGCATTTT.

V and J are TRBV12-5 and TRBJ1-4; D gene uncertain. The ends were cut back, 1 base at V and 3 bases at J, with 6 bases in the middle. The length of the CDR3 is 14 residues. The germline V gene has CDR1 LGHNT and CDR2 FRNRAP. The CDR3 here is CASGLGAANEKLFF. CDR3 nucleotide sequence: TGTGCTAGTGGTTTGGGGGCAGCTAATGAAAAACTGTTTTTT.

The chain recombines TRBV6-5 with TRBJ1-1; 9 bases are a match to TRBD1. CDR3 length: 15 amino acids. Per germline, CDR1 MNHEY and CDR2 SVGAGI. With 0 bases clipped from V and 5 bases from J, the junction kept 4 bases outside the gene matches. The CDR3 sequence is CASSYSRTGVTEAFF. The CDR3 DNA follows: TGTGCCAGCAGTTACTCAAGGACAGGGGTGACTGAAGCTTTCTTT.

The J gene is TRBJ2-3, the V gene TRBV5-4; TRBD2 aligns across 9 bases. J lost 0 bases, V lost 4 bases, and 9 bases had no gene match. Germline loops: CDR1 SGHNT, CDR2 YYREEE (reference sequence). This CDR3 region has 17 residues. CDR3 amino acids: CASSPRWTSVSTDTQYF. The CDR3 nucleotides are TGTGCCAGCAGCCCGAGGTGGACTAGCGTCAGCACAGATACGCAGTATTTT.

This clone is a singleton in its sample. The V and J genes are TRBV5-4 and TRBJ1-2; the D gene is possibly TRBD1 (5 bases). The CDR3 runs to 14 residues. Trimming shortened V by 5 bases and J by 7 bases, and 18 bases separated the two germline ends. Germline V gives CDR1 SGHNT, CDR2 YYREEE (reference sequence). CDR3 coding DNA: TGTGCCAGCAGTCTGCACAGGCCTATATCTGGCTACACCTTC. Its translation: CASSLHRPISGYTF.

The J gene is TRBJ2-2, the V gene TRBV7-9; 7 bases agree with TRBD2. This CDR3 comprises 15 residues. Trimming at V came to 4 bases and at J to 4 bases, leaving 6 bases not matched to a gene. Germline V gene sequence: CDR1 SEHNR, CDR2 FQNEAQ (reference sequence). CDR3 region: CASSYWTSPTGELFF. Here the CDR3 DNA reads TGTGCCAGCAGCTATTGGACTAGTCCCACCGGGGAGCTGTTTTTT.

This chain connects TRBV5-4 to TRBJ1-4; 10 positions agree with TRBD1. V dropped 3 bases and J dropped 5; count of bases not matched to a gene: 7. This CDR3 region has 16 residues. Germline V gives CDR1 SGHNT, CDR2 YYREEE (reference sequence). In DNA form, the CDR3 reads TGTGCCAGCAGCTGGGGGCGGGACAGGGGAAATGAAAAACTGTTTTTT. Protein sequence: CASSWGRDRGNEKLFF.